Presented here are 9 T cell receptor beta chains from one specimen sequenced in a study of cytomegalovirus exposure and HLA in healthy donors (dated by TCRdb to 2016 to 2017). Libraries were constructed by the immunoSEQ multiplex PCR assay. For the multiplex PCR, a mixture combining 60 forward primers for TCR Vbeta segments and 13 reverse primers for TCR Jbeta segments was used. This immuneACCESS table, as held by TCRdb, lists in-frame sequences with V and J called but not all clones. Of the missing ones, under half trace to an unresolved V gene in checked studies; the others have no known cause. The sample table on file contains 45,000 to 60,000 clones. The top ten clonotypes cover about 15% of the sample. Sequencing input: PBMCs. The receptors here all came from a male donor in good health and CMV-seronegative.

The V call is TRBV2, the J call TRBJ1-1; D remains ambiguous. CDR3 size: 12 residues. The ends were cut back, 5 bases at V and 4 bases at J, with 8 bases in the middle. Germline CDR1 reads SNHLY; CDR2 reads FYNNEI. CDR3 nucleotides: TGTGCCAGCAGTCTGGAGGTCACTGAAGCTTTCTTT. Translated: CASSLEVTEAFF.

This chain links TRBV4-3 with TRBJ1-2, with TRBD1 matching 7 bases. This CDR3 comprises 16 residues. Germline CDR1 and CDR2: LGHNA and YSLEER. J gave up 6 bases and V 1 base, and 11 bases lay outside the gene matches. This CDR3 is CASSQGQGSLYDGYTF. The CDR3 bases are TGCGCCAGCAGCCAAGGACAGGGTTCCTTATATGATGGCTACACCTTC.

This rearrangement joins TRBV4-1 to TRBJ1-4; tentative D call: TRBD1 (5 bases). Germline-derived CDR1 and CDR2 are MGHRA and YSYEKL. Trimming removed 1 base from V and 7 bases from J, with 13 bases in between. The CDR3 is made up of 15 amino acids. The CDR3 sequence: CASSQVRGEGEKLFF. For the CDR3, the DNA is TGCGCCAGCAGCCAAGTACGGGGGGAGGGTGAAAAACTGTTTTTT.

V and J are TRBV19 and TRBJ2-2; D not certain. Trimming cost V 5 bases and J 6 bases, with 13 bases left between them. This CDR3 is 14 amino acids long. The V gene's germline CDR1 is LNHDA and CDR2 SQIVND (reference sequence). The CDR3 nucleotides are TGTGCCAGTAGTCCAATGACTTCTCCCGGGGAGCTGTTTTTT. This codes for CASSPMTSPGELFF.

J is TRBJ2-7 and V is TRBV18; 9 bases line up with TRBD1. The junction had 5 bases not matched to a gene; V was cut back by 4 bases and J by 4 bases. The CDR3 consists of 14 residues. Germline V lookup: CDR1 KGHSH, CDR2 LQKENI. The CDR3 loop is CASSLGTGRYEQYF. The DNA of the CDR3 is TGTGCCAGCTCACTCGGGACAGGGCGATACGAGCAGTACTTC.

V usage is TRBV9 and J usage is TRBJ1-1; 9 nucleotides agree with TRBD1. This CDR3 region has 17 residues. Looked up from germline, CDR1 is SGDLS and CDR2 is YYNGEE. The trim removed 0 bases at V and 3 bases at J, leaving 9 bases unmatched. CDR3 sequence: CASSVDVKGTGYTEAFF. In DNA form, the CDR3 reads TGTGCCAGCAGCGTAGACGTAAAGGGGACAGGGTACACTGAAGCTTTCTTT.

The chain joins TRBV5-4 to TRBJ2-7; no clear D. The CDR3 is 13 residues long. Germline CDR1 and CDR2: SGHNT and YYREEE (reference sequence). V lost 0 bases and J lost 3, with 7 bases in between. The CDR3 region is CASSLDPGYEQYF. Written as DNA, the CDR3 is TGTGCCAGCAGCTTGGACCCGGGCTACGAGCAGTACTTC.

CDR3 sequence reads: CASSRDRGRQEQYF. CDR3 sequence (DNA): TGTGCCAGCAGCCGAGACAGGGGGCGTCAAGAGCAGTACTTC. V and J are TRBV11-2 and TRBJ2-7; 10 nucleotides align to TRBD1. Per the germline V gene, CDR1 is SGHAT and CDR2 is FQNNGV. CDR3 size: 14 residues. The V gene end was trimmed by 5 bases and the J gene end by 7 bases; junction bases not matched to a gene: 8.

The chain has TRBV4-3 and TRBJ1-5; D gene uncertain. In germline, CDR1 is LGHNA, CDR2 YSLEER. V was shortened by 0 bases and J by 3 bases, with 12 bases between the two germline ends. This CDR3 has 16 residues. The CDR3 is CASSQDLRRYNQPQHF. DNA for the CDR3: TGCGCCAGCAGCCAAGATCTTCGCAGATACAATCAGCCCCAGCATTTT.